This T cell receptor (beta chain) was sequenced in a study of T cell responses to AZD1222 COVID-19 vaccine. Of note for this clone: The antigen remains undetermined.

Study-wide results and caveats: Nearly half of the spike-specific TCRs reportedly recognize variant regions that carry no mutations. No repertoire was sampled before or during the peak T cell response, only after it.

Assay used: immunoSEQ multiplex PCR; TCRdb lists only in-frame clones, some missing. The data show about 120,000 clones, around 91% seen once. V shed 5 bases, J shed 8 bases, and the junction held 5 bases outside the gene matches. CDR1 and CDR2 (germline): MNHEY, SVGAGI. The CDR3 contains 15 residues. This chain joins TRBV6-5 and TRBJ2-1; TRBD2 matches at 14 bases. The receptor comes from an adult who received the AZD1222 COVID-19 vaccine. This material consisted of peripheral blood, taken 28 days after the second AZD1222 dose. DNA of the CDR3: TGTGCCAGCAGTCCGGGACTAGCGGGAGTTGATGAGCAGTTCTTC. This encodes CASSPGLAGVDEQFF.